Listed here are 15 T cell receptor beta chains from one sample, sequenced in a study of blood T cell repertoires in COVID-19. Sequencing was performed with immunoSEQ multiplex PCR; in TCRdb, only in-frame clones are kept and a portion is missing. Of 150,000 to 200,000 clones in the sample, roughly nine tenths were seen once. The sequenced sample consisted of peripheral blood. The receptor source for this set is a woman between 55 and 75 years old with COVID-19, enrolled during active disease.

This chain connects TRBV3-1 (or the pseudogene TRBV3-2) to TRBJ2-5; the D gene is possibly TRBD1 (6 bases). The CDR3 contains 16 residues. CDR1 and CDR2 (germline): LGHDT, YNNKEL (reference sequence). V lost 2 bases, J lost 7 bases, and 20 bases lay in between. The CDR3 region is CASSQQRQETSRTQYF. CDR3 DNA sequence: TGTGCCAGCAGCCAACAACGACAGGAAACCTCGAGGACCCAGTACTTC.

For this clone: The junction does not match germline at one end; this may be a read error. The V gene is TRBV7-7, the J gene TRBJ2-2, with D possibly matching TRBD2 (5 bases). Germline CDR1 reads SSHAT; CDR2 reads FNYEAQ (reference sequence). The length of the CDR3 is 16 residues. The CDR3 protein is CASSARPGWNTGELFF. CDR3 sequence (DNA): TGTGCTAGCAGCGCAAGGCCGGGATGGAACACCGGGGAGCTGTTTTTT.

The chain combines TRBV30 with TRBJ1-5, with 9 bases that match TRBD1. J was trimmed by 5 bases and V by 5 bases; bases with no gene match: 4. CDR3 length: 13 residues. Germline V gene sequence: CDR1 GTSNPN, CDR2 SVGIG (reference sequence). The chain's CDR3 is CAWGQGRDQPQHF. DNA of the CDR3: TGTGCCTGGGGACAGGGGCGGGATCAGCCCCAGCATTTT.

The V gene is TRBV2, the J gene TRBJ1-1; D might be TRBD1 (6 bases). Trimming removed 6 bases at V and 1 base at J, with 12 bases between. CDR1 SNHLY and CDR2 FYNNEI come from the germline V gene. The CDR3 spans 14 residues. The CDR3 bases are TGTGCCAGCAGGGCGGACAGCTCGAACACTGAAGCTTTCTTT. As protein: CASRADSSNTEAFF.

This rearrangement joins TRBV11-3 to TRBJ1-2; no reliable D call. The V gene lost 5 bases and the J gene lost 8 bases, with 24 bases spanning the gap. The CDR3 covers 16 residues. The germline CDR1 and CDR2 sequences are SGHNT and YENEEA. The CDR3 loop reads CASSQGRVGEEGGYTF. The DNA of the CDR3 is TGTGCCAGCAGCCAAGGACGGGTCGGGGAGGAGGGCGGCTACACCTTC.

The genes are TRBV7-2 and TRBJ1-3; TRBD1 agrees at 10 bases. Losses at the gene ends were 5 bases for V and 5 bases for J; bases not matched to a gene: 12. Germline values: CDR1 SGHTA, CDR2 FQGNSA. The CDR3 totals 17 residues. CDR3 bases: TGTGCCAGCAGCCTTAACCGTCCGGGACAGGGGAGAAACACCATATATTTT. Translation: CASSLNRPGQGRNTIYF.

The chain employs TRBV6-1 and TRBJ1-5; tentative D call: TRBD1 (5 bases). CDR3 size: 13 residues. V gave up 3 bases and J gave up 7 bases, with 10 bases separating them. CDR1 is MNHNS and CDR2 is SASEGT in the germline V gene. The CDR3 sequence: CASSDGDLQPQHF. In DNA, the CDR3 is TGTGCCAGCAGTGATGGGGACTTGCAGCCCCAGCATTTT.

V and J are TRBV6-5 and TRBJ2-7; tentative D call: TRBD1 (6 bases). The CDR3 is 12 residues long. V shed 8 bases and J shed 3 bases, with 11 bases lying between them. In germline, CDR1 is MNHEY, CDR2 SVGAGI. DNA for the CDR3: TGTGCCAGCTCGAGGACAGTCTACGAGCAGTACTTC. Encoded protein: CASSRTVYEQYF.

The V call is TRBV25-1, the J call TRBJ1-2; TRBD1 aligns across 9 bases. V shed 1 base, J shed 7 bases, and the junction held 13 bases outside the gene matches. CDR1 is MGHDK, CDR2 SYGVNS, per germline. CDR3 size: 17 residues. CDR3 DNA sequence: TGTGCCAGCAGTGAATGGGGGACACAGGGGGCGTTCGGTGGCTACACCTTC. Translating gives CASSEWGTQGAFGGYTF.

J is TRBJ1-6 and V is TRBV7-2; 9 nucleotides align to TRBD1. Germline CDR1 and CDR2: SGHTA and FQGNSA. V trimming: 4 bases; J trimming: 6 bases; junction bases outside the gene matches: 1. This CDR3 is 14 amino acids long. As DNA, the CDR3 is TGTGCCAGCAGCTGGGGACAGGGTAATTCACCCCTCCACTTT. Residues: CASSWGQGNSPLHF.

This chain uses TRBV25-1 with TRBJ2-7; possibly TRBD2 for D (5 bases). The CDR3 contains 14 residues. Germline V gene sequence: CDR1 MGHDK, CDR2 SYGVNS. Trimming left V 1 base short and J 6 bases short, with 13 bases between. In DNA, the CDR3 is TGTGCCAGCAGTGAATGCCGGAGGAGTTGCGAGCAGTACTTC. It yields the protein CASSECRRSCEQYF.

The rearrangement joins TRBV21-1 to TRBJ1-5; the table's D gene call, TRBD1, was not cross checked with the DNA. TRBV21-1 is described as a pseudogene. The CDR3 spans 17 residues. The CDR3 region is CASSKEGNRGPGQPQHF. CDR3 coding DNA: TGTGCCAGCAGCAAAGAAGGTAACAGGGGCCCCGGTCAGCCCCAGCATTTT.

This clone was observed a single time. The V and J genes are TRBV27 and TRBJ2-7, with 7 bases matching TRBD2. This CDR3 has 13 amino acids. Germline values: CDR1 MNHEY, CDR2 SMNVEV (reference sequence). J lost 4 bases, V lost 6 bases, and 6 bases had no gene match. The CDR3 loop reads CASRGGSRYEQYF. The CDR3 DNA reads TGTGCCAGCAGGGGGGGGAGTAGGTACGAGCAGTACTTC.

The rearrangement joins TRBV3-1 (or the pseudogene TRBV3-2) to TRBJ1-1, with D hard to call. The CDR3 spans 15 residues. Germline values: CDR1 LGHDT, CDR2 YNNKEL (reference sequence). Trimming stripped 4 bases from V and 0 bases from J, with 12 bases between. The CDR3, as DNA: TGTGCCAGCAGCCCCCGCGGGTTGGTGAACACTGAAGCTTTCTTT. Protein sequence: CASSPRGLVNTEAFF.

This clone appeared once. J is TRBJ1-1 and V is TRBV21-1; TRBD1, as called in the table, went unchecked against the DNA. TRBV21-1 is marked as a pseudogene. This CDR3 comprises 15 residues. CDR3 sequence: CASPRWPGLNTEAFF. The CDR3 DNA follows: TGTGCCAGCCCGAGGTGGCCAGGGCTGAACACTGAAGCTTTCTTT.